The rows below give T cell receptor beta chains drawn from one sample of a study of shared clonotypes between healthy human individuals. The method was immunoSEQ multiplex PCR; TCRdb's version includes in-frame clones alone and lacks a portion of them. The data show roughly 2.2 million clones, over 90% seen once. Sequencing was done on a sample of naive CD4+ T cells from PBMCs. The receptors here all came from a man between 18 and 29 years old in good health. Some clones in this sample may be carry-over from other donors' samples. CDR3s include the opening cysteine and the closing phenylalanine or tryptophan.

TRBV19	TRBJ2-5	CASSIEAGGGTQYF
TRBV2	TRBJ2-5	CASRYQETQYF
TRBV6-1	TRBJ2-7	CASRRYEFMDEQYF
TRBV10-3	TRBJ1-3	CAISERGYGNTIYF
TRBV11-2	TRBJ2-6	CASSLGYSSGANVLTF
TRBV27	TRBJ2-5	CASSSAETQYF
TRBV29-1	TRBJ1-2	CSVERDNYGYTF
TRBV20-1	TRBJ2-3	CSATQGDTQYF
TRBV5-1	TRBJ2-2	CASSLGGTGNTGELFF
TRBV4-1	TRBJ2-7	CASSPTQGMYSPYEQYF
TRBV6-1	TRBJ1-2	CAIGDVLNYGYTF